The clone carrying this TCR beta chain is a singleton in its sample. Method: immunoSEQ multiplex PCR; TCRdb's copy keeps in-frame clones and lacks some. The sample has 150,000 or so clones, around 91% seen once. This entry is derived from a study of T cell responses to AZD1222 COVID-19 vaccine. The ends lost 5 bases at V and 2 bases at J; junction bases unmatched: 3. Germline V gene data show CDR1 as WNHNN and CDR2 as SYGVQD (reference sequence). The CDR3 length is 14 residues. This chain links TRBV10-1 with TRBJ1-3; 7 bases map to TRBD1. The starting material was peripheral blood, obtained 28 days after the second AZD1222 dose. The source is an adult who received the AZD1222 COVID-19 vaccine. The CDR3 here is CASSQQGTGNTIYF. The CDR3 bases are TGCGCCAGCAGTCAACAGGGGACTGGAAACACCATATATTTT.